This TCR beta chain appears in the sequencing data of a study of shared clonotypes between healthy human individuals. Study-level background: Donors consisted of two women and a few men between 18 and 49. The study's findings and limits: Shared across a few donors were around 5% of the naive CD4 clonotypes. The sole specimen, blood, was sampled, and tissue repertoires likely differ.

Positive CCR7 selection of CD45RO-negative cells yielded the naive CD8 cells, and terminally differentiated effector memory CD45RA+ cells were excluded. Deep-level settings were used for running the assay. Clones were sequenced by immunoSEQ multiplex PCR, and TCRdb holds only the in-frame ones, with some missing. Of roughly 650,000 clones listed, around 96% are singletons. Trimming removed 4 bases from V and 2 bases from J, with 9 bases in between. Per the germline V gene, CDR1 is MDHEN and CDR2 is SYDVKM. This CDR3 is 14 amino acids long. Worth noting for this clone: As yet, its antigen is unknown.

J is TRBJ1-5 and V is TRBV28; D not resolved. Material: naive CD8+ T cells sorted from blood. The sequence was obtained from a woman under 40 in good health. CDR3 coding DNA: TGTGCCAGCAGTTATTCAAGGGGCAATCAGCCCCAGCATTTT. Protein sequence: CASSYSRGNQPQHF.